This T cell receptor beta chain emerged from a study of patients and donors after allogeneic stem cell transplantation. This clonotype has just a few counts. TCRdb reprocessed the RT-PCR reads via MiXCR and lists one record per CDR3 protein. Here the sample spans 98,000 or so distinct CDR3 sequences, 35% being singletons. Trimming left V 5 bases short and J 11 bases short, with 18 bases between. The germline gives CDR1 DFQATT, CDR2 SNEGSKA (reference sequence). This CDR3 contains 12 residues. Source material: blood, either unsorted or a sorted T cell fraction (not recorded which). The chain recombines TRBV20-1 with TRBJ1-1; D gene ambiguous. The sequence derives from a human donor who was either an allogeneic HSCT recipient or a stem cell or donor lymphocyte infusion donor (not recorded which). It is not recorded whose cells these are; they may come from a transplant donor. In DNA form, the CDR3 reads TGCAGTGCTCCCGACCACCTTTTTGGGGCTTTCTTT. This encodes CSAPDHLFGAFF.